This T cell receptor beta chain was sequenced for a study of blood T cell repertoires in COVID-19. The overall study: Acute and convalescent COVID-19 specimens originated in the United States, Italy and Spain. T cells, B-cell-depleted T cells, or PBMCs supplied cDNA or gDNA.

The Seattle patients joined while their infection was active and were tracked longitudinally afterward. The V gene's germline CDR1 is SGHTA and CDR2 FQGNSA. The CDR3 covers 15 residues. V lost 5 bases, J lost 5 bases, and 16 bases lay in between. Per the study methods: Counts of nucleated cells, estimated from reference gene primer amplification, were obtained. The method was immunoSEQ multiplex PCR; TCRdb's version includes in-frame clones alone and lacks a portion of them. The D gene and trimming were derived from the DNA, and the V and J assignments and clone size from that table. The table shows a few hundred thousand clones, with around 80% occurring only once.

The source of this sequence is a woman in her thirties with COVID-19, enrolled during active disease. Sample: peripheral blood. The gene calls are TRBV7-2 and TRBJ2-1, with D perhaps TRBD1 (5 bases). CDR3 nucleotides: TGTGCCAGCAGCCCTCGGGCAGGGAAGGACAATGAGCAGTTCTTC. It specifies CASSPRAGKDNEQFF.